The clone carrying this T cell receptor beta chain was detected a few times. Its antigen is unidentified. CDR3 size: 15 residues. Trimming at V came to 4 bases and at J to 2 bases, leaving 5 bases not matched to a gene. The germline gives CDR1 SEHNR, CDR2 FQNEAQ (reference sequence). This entry comes from a study of cytomegalovirus exposure and HLA in healthy donors. The repertoire was sequenced with immunoSEQ multiplex PCR; TCRdb's copy has only in-frame clones and lacks some. The table has over 85,000 clones, approximately 93% seen once. Findings and caveats of the study: The investigators catalogued some 150 TCR beta chains as cytomegalovirus-associated. According to reports, the classifier identified cytomegalovirus status with high specificity and sensitivity. Many donors carried some public TCRs, although rarity characterized most TCR sequences.

This sequence originates from a woman in her thirties in good health and CMV-seropositive. The chain has TRBV7-9 and TRBJ2-3, with TRBD1 matching over 8 bases. Sequencing used PBMCs. The CDR3 spells CASSSRTGTTDTQYF. CDR3 sequence (DNA): TGTGCCAGCAGCTCGCGGACAGGGACCACAGATACGCAGTATTTT.